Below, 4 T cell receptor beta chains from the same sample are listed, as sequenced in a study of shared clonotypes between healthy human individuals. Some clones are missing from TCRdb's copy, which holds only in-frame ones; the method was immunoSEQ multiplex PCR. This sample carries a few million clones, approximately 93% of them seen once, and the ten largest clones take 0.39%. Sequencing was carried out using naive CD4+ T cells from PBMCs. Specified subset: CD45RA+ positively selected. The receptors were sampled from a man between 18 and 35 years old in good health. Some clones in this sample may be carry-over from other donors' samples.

In DNA form, the CDR3 reads TGTGCCAGCAGCAAGTCGGGACCGAGCACAGATACGCAGTATTTT. Translation: CASSKSGPSTDTQYF. The chain combines TRBV11-1 with TRBJ2-3; the D gene could be TRBD1 or TRBD2 (5 bases each). V was cut by 5 bases and J by 0 bases, with 12 bases left in between. Germline V lookup: CDR1 SGHAT, CDR2 FQDESV (reference sequence). The CDR3 extends over 15 amino acids.

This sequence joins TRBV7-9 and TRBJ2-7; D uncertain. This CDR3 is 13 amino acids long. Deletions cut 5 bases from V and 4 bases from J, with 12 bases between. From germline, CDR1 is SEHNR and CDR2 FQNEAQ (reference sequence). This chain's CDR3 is CASSHPLRYEQYF. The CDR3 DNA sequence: TGTGCCAGCAGCCACCCCCTCCGTTACGAGCAGTACTTC.

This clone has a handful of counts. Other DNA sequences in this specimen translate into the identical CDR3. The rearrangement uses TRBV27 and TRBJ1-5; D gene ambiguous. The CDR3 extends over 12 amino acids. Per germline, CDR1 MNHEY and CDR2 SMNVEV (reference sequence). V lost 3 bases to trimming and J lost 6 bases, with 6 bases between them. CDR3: CASSFLGQPQHF. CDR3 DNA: TGTGCCAGCAGTTTTCTGGGTCAGCCCCAGCATTTT.

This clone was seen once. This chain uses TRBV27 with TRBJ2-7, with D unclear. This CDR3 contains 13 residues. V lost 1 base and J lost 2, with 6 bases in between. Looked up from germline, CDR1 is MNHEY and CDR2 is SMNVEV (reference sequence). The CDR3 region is CASSLLQTYEQYF. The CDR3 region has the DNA TGTGCCAGCAGTTTATTACAGACCTACGAGCAGTACTTC.